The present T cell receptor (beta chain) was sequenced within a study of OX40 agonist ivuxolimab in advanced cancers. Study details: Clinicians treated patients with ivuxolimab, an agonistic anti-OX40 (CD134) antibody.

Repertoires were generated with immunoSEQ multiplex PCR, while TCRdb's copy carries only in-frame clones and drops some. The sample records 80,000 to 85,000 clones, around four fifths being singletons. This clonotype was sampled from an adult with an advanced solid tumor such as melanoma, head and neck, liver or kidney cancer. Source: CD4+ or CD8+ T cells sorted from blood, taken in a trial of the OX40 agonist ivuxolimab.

CDR3 bases: TGTGCCAGCGGCCAAGGGCGGGACACTTACAATGAGCAGTTCTTC. Protein sequence: CASGQGRDTYNEQFF. The chain links TRBV7-3 to TRBJ2-1; either TRBD1 or TRBD2 may supply D (6 bases each). Trimming shortened V by 8 bases and J by 4 bases, and 18 bases separated the two germline ends. CDR1 and CDR2 from the germline V gene are SGHTA and FQGTGA. CDR3 length: 15 amino acids.